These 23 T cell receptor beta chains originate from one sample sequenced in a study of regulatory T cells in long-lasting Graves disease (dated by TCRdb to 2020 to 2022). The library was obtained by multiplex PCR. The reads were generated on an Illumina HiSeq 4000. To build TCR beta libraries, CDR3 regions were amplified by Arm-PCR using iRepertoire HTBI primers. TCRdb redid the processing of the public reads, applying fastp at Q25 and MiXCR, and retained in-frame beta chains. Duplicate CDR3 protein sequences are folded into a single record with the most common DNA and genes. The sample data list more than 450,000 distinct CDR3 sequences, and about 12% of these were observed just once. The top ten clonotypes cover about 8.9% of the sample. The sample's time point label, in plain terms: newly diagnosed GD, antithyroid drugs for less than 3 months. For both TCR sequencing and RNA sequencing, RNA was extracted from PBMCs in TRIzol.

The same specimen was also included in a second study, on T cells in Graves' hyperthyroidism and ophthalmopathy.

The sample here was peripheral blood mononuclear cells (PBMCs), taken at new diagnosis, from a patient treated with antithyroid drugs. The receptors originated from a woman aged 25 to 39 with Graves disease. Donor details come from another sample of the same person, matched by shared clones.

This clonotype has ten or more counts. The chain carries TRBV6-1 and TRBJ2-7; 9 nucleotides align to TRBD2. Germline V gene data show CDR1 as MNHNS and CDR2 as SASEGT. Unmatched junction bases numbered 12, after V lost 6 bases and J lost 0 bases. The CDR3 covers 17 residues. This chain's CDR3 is CASRGTSRIAPSYEQYF. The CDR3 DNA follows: TGTGCCAGCAGAGGGACTAGCAGGATAGCCCCCTCCTACGAGCAGTACTTC.

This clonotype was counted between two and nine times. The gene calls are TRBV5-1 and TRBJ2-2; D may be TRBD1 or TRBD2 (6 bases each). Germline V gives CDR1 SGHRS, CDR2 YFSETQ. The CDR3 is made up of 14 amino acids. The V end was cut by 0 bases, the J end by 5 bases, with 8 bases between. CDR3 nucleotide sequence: TGCGCCAGCAGCTTGGAAGGGGGGACCGGGGAGCTGTTTTTT. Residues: CASSLEGGTGELFF. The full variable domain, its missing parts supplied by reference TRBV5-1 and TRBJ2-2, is KAGVTQTPRYLIKTRGQQVTLSCSPISGHRSVSWYQQTPGQGLQFLFEYFSETQRNKGNFPGRFSGRQFSNSRSEMNVSTLELGDSALYLCASSLEGGTGELFFGEGSRLTVL.

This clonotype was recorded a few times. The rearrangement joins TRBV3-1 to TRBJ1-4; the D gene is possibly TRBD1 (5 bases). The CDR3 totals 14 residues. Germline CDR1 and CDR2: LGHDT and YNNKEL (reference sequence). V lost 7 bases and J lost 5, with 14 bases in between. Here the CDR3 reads CASTALGGNEKLFF. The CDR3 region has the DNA TGTGCCAGCACCGCATTGGGGGGGAATGAAAAACTGTTTTTT. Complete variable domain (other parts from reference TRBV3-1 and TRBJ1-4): DTAVSQTPKYLVTQMGNDKSIKCEQNLGHDTMYWYKQDSKKFLKIMFSYNNKELIINETVPNRFSPKSPDKAHLNLHINSLELGDSAVYFCASTALGGNEKLFFGSGTQLSVL.

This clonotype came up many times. In DNA form, the CDR3 reads TGTGCCAGCAGCGTAGGGGGCTCCCTAGCGGGAGTAATGGGTGAGCAGTTCTTC. Its translation: CASSVGGSLAGVMGEQFF. The J gene is TRBJ2-1, the V gene TRBV9; 10 bases are shared with TRBD2. J gave up 9 bases and V 0 bases, and 15 bases lay outside the gene matches. CDR3 size: 18 residues. Germline values: CDR1 SGDLS, CDR2 YYNGEE.

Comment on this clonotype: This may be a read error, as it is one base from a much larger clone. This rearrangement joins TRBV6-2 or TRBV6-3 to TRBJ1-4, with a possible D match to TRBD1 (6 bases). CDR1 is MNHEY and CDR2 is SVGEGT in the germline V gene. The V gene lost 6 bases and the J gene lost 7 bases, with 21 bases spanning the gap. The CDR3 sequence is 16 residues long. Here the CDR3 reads CASSEGIGRGPEKLFF. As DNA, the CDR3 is TGTGCCAGCAGCGAAGGTATAGGACGGGGGCCTGAAAAACTGTTTTTT.

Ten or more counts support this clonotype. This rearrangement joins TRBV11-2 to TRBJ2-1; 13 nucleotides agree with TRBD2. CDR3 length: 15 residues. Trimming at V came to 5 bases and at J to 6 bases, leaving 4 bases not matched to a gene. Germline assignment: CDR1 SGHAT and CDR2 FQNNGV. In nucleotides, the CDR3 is TGTGCCAGCAGCGGACTAGCGGGAGCTAGCAATGAGCAGTTCTTC. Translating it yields CASSGLAGASNEQFF.

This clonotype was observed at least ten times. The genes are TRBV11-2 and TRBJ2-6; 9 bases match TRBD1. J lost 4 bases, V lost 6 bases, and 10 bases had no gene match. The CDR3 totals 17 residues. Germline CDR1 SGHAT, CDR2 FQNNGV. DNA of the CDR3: TGTGCCAGCAGATCCGGGACAGGGCTTACAGGGGCCAACGTCCTGACTTTC. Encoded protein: CASRSGTGLTGANVLTF.

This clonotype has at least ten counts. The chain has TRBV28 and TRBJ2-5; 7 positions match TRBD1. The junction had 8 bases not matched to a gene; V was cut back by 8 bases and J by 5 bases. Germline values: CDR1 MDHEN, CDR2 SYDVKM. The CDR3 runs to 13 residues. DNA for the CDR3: TGTGCCAGCGAGACAGGGACGTGGGAGACCCAGTACTTC. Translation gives CASETGTWETQYF.

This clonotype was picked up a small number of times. The DNA for the CDR3 is TGTGCCAGCAGTTACGGCGGGGTAAACTATGGCTACACCTTC. Translated: CASSYGGVNYGYTF. The chain recombines TRBV6-2 or TRBV6-3 with TRBJ1-2; D is undetermined. With 2 bases removed from V and 2 bases from J, the gap between germline ends came to 9 bases. The CDR3 has 14 residues. The germline V gene has CDR1 MNHEY and CDR2 SVGEGT.

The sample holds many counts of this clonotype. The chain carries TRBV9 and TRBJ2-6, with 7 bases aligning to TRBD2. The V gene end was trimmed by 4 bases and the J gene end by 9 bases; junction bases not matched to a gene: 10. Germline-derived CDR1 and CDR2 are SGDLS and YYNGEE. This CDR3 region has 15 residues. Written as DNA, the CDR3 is TGTGCCAGCAGCCCAGAGGGAGGGGTTGTCAACGTCCTGACTTTC. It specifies CASSPEGGVVNVLTF.

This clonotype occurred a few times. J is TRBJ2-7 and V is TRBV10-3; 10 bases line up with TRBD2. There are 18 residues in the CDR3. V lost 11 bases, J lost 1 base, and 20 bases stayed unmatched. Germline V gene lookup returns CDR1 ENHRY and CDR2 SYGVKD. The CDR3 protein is CAYPSSGLAAQNSYEQYF. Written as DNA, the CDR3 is TGTGCCTACCCTTCGAGCGGACTAGCGGCCCAAAATTCCTACGAGCAGTACTTC.

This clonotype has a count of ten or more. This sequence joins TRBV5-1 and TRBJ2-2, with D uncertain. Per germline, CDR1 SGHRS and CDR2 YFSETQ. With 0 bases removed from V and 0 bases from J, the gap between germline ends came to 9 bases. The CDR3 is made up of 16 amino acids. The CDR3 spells CASSLGARTNTGELFF. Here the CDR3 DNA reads TGCGCCAGCAGCTTGGGTGCCAGAACGAACACCGGGGAGCTGTTTTTT.

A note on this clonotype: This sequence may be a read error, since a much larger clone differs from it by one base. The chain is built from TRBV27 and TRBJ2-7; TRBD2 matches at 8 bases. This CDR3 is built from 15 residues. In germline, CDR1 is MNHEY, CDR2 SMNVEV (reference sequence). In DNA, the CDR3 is TGTGCCAGCAGCCCCGGGACTAGTTTTTCCTACGGGCAGTACTTC. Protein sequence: CASSPGTSFSYGQYF.

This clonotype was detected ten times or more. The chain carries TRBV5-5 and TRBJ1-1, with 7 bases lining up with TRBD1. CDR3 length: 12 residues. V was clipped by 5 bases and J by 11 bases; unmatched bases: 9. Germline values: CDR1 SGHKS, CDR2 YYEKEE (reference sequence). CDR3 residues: CASRLTGSLAFF. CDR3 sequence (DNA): TGTGCCAGCAGACTGACAGGGTCGCTTGCTTTCTTT.

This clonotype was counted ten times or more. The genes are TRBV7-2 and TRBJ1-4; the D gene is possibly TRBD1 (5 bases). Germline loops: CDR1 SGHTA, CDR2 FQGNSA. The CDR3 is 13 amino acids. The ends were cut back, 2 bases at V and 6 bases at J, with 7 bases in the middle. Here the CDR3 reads CASSLTGHEKLFF. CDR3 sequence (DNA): TGTGCCAGCAGCTTAACGGGGCATGAAAAACTGTTTTTT.

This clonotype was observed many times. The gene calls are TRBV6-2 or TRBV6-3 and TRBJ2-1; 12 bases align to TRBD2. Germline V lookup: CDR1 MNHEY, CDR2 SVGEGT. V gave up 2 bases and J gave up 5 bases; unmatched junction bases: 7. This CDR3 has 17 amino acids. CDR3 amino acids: CASSYQGLAGRDNEQFF. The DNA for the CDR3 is TGTGCCAGCAGTTACCAAGGACTAGCGGGAAGAGACAATGAGCAGTTCTTC.

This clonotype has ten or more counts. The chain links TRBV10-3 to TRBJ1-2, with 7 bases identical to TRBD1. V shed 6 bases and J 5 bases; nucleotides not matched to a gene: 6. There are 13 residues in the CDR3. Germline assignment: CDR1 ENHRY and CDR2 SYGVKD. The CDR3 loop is CAISRDRVYGYTF. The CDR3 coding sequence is TGTGCCATCAGCCGGGACAGAGTATATGGCTACACCTTC.

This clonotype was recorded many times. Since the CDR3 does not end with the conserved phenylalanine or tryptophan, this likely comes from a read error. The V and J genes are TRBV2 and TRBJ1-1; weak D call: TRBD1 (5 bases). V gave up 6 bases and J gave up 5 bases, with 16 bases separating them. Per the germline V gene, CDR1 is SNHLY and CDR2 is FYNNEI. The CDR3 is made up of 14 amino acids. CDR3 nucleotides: TGTGCCAGCAGCGCGGGACCGATGGGGACTGAAGCTTTCCTT. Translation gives CASSAGPMGTEAFL.

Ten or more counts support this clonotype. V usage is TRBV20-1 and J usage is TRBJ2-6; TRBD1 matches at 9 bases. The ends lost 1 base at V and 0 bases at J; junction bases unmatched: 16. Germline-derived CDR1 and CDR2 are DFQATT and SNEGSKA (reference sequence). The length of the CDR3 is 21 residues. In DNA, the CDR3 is TGCAGTGCTAGAGGCGGCACACAGGGGGCTCAGACGGACTCTGGGGCCAACGTCCTGACTTTC. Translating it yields CSARGGTQGAQTDSGANVLTF.

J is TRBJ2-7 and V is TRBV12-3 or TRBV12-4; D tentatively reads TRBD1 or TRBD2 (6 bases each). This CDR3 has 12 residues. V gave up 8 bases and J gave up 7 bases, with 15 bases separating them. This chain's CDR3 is CASRRGPGEQYF. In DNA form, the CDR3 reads TGTGCCAGCCGCCGGGGGCCGGGGGAGCAGTACTTC.

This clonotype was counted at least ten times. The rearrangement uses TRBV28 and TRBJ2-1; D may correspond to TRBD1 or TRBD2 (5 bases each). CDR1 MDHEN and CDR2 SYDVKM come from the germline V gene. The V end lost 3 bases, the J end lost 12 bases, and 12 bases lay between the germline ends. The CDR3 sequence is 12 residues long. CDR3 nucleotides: TGTGCCAGCAGTTTCCGCACTAGGGGGCAGTTCTTC. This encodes CASSFRTRGQFF.

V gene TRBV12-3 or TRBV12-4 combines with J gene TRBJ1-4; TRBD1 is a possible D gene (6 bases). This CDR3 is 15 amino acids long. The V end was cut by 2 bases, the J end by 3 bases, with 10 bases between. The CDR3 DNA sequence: TGTGCCAGCAGTTTACGGGGGGCAGCTAATGAAAAACTGTTTTTT. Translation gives CASSLRGAANEKLFF.

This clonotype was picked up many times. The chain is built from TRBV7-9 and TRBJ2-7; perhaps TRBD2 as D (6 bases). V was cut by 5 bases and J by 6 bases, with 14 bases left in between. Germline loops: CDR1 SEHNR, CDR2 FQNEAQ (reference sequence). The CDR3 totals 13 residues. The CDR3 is CASSGGVGSEQYF. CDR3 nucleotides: TGTGCCAGCAGCGGAGGGGTAGGGAGCGAGCAGTACTTC. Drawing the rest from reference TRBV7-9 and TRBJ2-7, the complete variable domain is DTGVSQNPRHKITKRGQNVTFRCDPISEHNRLYWYRQTLGQGPEFLTYFQNEAQLEKSRLLSDRFSAERPKGSFSTLEIQRTEQGDSAMYLCASSGGVGSEQYFGPGTRLTVT.